This T cell receptor beta chain was sequenced in a study of regulatory and conventional T cells in RAG deficiency. Study observations and caveats: Patient subsets had shorter CDR3s; Omenn Treg-Tconv overlap exceeded 75%.

With 1 base removed from V and 4 bases from J, the gap between germline ends came to 17 bases. The CDR3 totals 17 residues. The germline CDR1 and CDR2 sequences are LNHDA and SQIVND (reference sequence). A word on this clone: Its specificity is not known.

Assay: immunoSEQ multiplex PCR; the TCRdb copy retains only in-frame clones and omits some. This table holds about 32,000 clones, 89% found once. These same records also appear under a second study, on regulatory T cells. That source adds: The PCR used 52 TRBV and 13 TRBJ primers.

This chain links TRBV19 with TRBJ1-5; D is uncertain. Sample: CD8+ T cells sorted from blood. The sequence came from a human donor in good health. DNA of the CDR3: TGTGCCAGTAGTATAGTGGGGAGCGAGCTTGGGAATCAGCCCCAGCATTTT. It codes for CASSIVGSELGNQPQHF.